This passage covers 19 T cell receptor beta chains from one sample sequenced in a study of beta chain features in type 1 diabetes. Investigators reverse transcribed all isolated RNA, so they sequenced expressed TCRB transcripts. Generated by immunoSEQ multiplex PCR, the TCRdb table keeps only in-frame clones and is missing some. Of 500,000 to 700,000 clones listed, around 15% are singletons. The sequenced material came from naive CD4+ T cells from blood. These receptors all stem from a man aged 18 to 30 in good health.

This clone has just a few counts. The V call is TRBV6-1, the J call TRBJ1-5, with no clear D. Trimming left V 1 base short and J 1 base short, with 8 bases between. This CDR3 is built from 15 residues. Per the germline V gene, CDR1 is MNHNS and CDR2 is SASEGT. Here the CDR3 DNA reads TGTGCCAGCAGTGAAGGGCGCCGGAGCAATCAGCCCCAGCATTTT. This translates into CASSEGRRSNQPQHF.

There are a few counts of this clone. The chain is built from TRBV7-9 and TRBJ1-6, with TRBD1 identical over 7 bases. Trimming took 5 bases from V and 3 from J; bases not matched to a gene: 4. The CDR3 consists of 15 residues. In germline, CDR1 is SEHNR, CDR2 FQNEAQ (reference sequence). CDR3 nucleotide sequence: TGTGCCAGCAGCGGTACAGGGGACTATAATTCACCCCTCCACTTT. Amino acids: CASSGTGDYNSPLHF.

A note on this clone: Its ends do not fully match the called genes, so a read error is possible. The CDR3: CASSLKTEAFF. CDR3 DNA sequence: TGTGCCAGCAGCTTGAAAACTGAAGCTTTCTTT. The genes are TRBV7-9 and TRBJ1-1; D gene ambiguous. This CDR3 has 11 amino acids. Germline V gene lookup returns CDR1 SEHNR and CDR2 FQNEAQ (reference sequence).

The rearrangement joins TRBV5-6 to TRBJ1-1; the D is unclear. The ends were cut back, 0 bases at V and 7 bases at J, with 7 bases in the middle. Germline CDR1 and CDR2: SGHDT and YYEEEE. CDR3 size: 12 residues. This CDR3 reads CASSLDVNEAFF. CDR3 DNA sequence: TGTGCCAGCAGCTTGGACGTGAATGAAGCTTTCTTT.

The rearrangement uses TRBV6-5 and TRBJ2-7, with a weak D call TRBD1 (5 bases). Germline V lookup: CDR1 MNHEY, CDR2 SVGAGI. V was pared by 5 bases and J by 3 bases, with 11 bases between. The CDR3 contains 13 residues. CDR3 bases: TGTGCCAGCAGTAGTACAGGAAACTACGAGCAGTACTTC. Translation gives CASSSTGNYEQYF.

V usage is TRBV6-5 and J usage is TRBJ1-5; 8 nucleotides align to TRBD1. Looked up from germline, CDR1 is MNHEY and CDR2 is SVGAGI. V was clipped by 10 bases and J by 2 bases; unmatched bases: 7. The length of the CDR3 is 14 residues. The CDR3 DNA reads as TGTGCCACCCGGGGGACAGGAGGCAATCAGCCCCAGCATTTT. Encoded protein: CATRGTGGNQPQHF.

This clone was recorded a few times. J is TRBJ1-5 and V is TRBV7-2; 7 bases match TRBD1. The CDR3 is 13 amino acids. The V and J ends lost 5 bases and 6 bases, in that order; junction bases with no gene match: 4. Germline V lookup: CDR1 SGHTA, CDR2 FQGNSA. This CDR3 is CASSITGVQPQHF. The DNA of the CDR3 is TGTGCCAGCAGCATTACAGGGGTTCAGCCCCAGCATTTT.

The chain couples TRBV16 to TRBJ2-7; tentative D call: TRBD1 (5 bases). V lost 3 bases and J 0 bases, leaving 12 bases between the germline ends. Germline V CDR1 and CDR2: KGHSY, FQNENV. The CDR3 has 15 residues. The CDR3 coding sequence is TGTGCCAGCAGCCAGTACAGGAGTGGCTCCTACGAGCAGTACTTC. This encodes CASSQYRSGSYEQYF. Full variable domain (remainder filled in from reference TRBV16 and TRBJ2-7): GEEVAQTPKHLVRGEGQKAKLYCAPIKGHSYVFWYQQVLKNEFKFLISFQNENVFDETGMPKERFSAKCLPNSPCSLEIQATKLEDSAVYFCASSQYRSGSYEQYFGPGTRLTVT.

This clone was recorded a few times. CDR3 DNA: TGTGCCAGCAGCTTATGGGACAGAAACACCGGGGAGCTGTTTTTT. It is translated as CASSLWDRNTGELFF. The rearrangement uses TRBV11-1 and TRBJ2-2; 7 bases are shared with TRBD1. V gave up 2 bases and J gave up 2 bases; unmatched junction bases: 2. CDR3 length: 15 amino acids. Germline V gene sequence: CDR1 SGHAT, CDR2 FQDESV (reference sequence). Filled out from reference TRBV11-1 and TRBJ2-2, the complete variable domain reads EAEVAQSPRYKITEKSQAVAFWCDPISGHATLYWYRQILGQGPELLVQFQDESVVDDSQLPKDRFSAERLKGVDSTLKIQPAELGDSAMYLCASSLWDRNTGELFFGEGSRLTVL.

Only a few counts were recorded for this clone. The chain employs TRBV7-2 and TRBJ2-6; D is uncertain. This CDR3 is built from 14 residues. V was cut by 4 bases and J by 3 bases, with 7 bases left in between. Per germline, CDR1 SGHTA and CDR2 FQGNSA. CDR3 DNA: TGTGCCAGCAGCTCCAAAGGTGGGGCCAACGTCCTGACTTTC. The encoded protein is CASSSKGGANVLTF.

This clone was detected a few times. J is TRBJ1-6 and V is TRBV19; D perhaps matches TRBD1 (5 bases). The CDR3 spans 14 residues. The V gene lost 3 bases and the J gene lost 7 bases, with 10 bases spanning the gap. CDR1 and CDR2 (germline): LNHDA, SQIVND (reference sequence). CDR3 coding DNA: TGTGCCAGTAGTATCGGCTGGGGCAATTCACCCCTCCACTTT. The encoded protein is CASSIGWGNSPLHF.

This clone has just a few counts. The chain has TRBV4-3 and TRBJ2-1; perhaps TRBD2 as D (6 bases). CDR1 is LGHNA, CDR2 YSLEER, per germline. This CDR3 comprises 12 residues. V lost 1 base to trimming and J lost 10 bases, with 8 bases between them. The CDR3 loop reads CASSQVAAEQFF. The DNA of the CDR3 is TGCGCCAGCAGCCAAGTAGCGGCGGAGCAGTTCTTC.

This clone was counted between two and nine times. CDR3 DNA: TGTGCCAGCAGTGCCAGGGGGCGCGATACCGGGGAGCTGTTTTTT. Amino acid sequence: CASSARGRDTGELFF. The J gene is TRBJ2-2, the V gene TRBV2; 8 bases match TRBD1. CDR1 and CDR2 from the germline V gene are SNHLY and FYNNEI. The CDR3 length is 15 residues. V was pared by 4 bases and J by 5 bases, with 6 bases of the junction left unmatched. Combining the CDR3 with reference TRBV2 and TRBJ2-2 gives the whole variable domain EPEVTQTPSHQVTQMGQEVILRCVPISNHLYFYWYRQILGQKVEFLVSFYNNEISEKSEIFDDQFSVERPDGSNFTLKIRSTKLEDSAMYFCASSARGRDTGELFFGEGSRLTVL.

CDR3 region: CASSQGLAGVTGELFF. For the CDR3, the DNA is TGTGCCAGCAGCCAAGGACTAGCGGGAGTTACCGGGGAGCTGTTTTTT. J is TRBJ2-2 and V is TRBV4-2; TRBD2 agrees at 12 bases. From germline, CDR1 is LGHNA and CDR2 YNFKEQ. V gave up 1 base and J gave up 5 bases; unmatched junction bases: 2. CDR3 length: 16 amino acids.

The chain couples TRBV7-3 to TRBJ1-6; D possibly corresponds to TRBD1 (5 bases). Germline-derived CDR1 and CDR2 are SGHTA and FQGTGA. Trimming removed 4 bases at V and 10 bases at J, with 14 bases between. The CDR3 has 14 amino acids. The CDR3 coding sequence is TGTGCCAGCAGCTCGAGGGACGAGGGATCACCCCTCCACTTT. Translating it yields CASSSRDEGSPLHF. Using reference TRBV7-3 and TRBJ1-6 for the parts outside the CDR3, the full variable domain is GAGVSQTPSNKVTEKGKYVELRCDPISGHTALYWYRQSLGQGPEFLIYFQGTGAADDSGLPNDRFFAVRPEGSVSTLKIQRTERGDSAVYLCASSSRDEGSPLHFGNGTRLTVT.

This clone has a handful of counts. J is TRBJ2-7 and V is TRBV28; TRBD2 aligns across 9 bases. The CDR3 has 14 amino acids. V lost 6 bases and J lost 8; bases outside the gene matches: 11. CDR1 and CDR2 (germline): MDHEN, SYDVKM. The CDR3 loop reads CASSLAGTSFQQYF. For the CDR3, the DNA is TGTGCCAGCAGCCTAGCGGGGACCTCTTTCCAGCAGTACTTC. The full variable domain, rest sourced from reference TRBV28 and TRBJ2-7, is DVKVTQSSRYLVKRTGEKVFLECVQDMDHENMFWYRQDPGLGLRLIYFSYDVKMKEKGDIPEGYSVSREKKERFSLILESASTNQTSMYLCASSLAGTSFQQYFGPGTRLTVT.

This clone appeared a few times. The rearrangement joins TRBV5-1 to TRBJ2-4; 10 positions match TRBD2. V gave up 0 bases and J gave up 9 bases; unmatched junction bases: 6. The CDR3 length is 15 residues. CDR1 and CDR2 (germline): SGHRS, YFSETQ. CDR3 DNA sequence: TGCGCCAGCAGCTTGGACAGTAGCGGGAGGACCATTCAGTACTTC. This gives the protein CASSLDSSGRTIQYF.

The chain couples TRBV28 to TRBJ1-2, with TRBD1 matching 10 bases. Trimming removed 5 bases from V and 3 bases from J; junction bases left unmatched: 6. Germline CDR1 is MDHEN and CDR2 is SYDVKM. This CDR3 is built from 15 residues. The chain's CDR3 is CASSHAGTGDYGYTF. In DNA, the CDR3 is TGTGCCAGCAGTCATGCCGGGACAGGGGACTATGGCTACACCTTC.

This clone turned up a few times. This sample includes further DNA sequences coding for the same CDR3. V is TRBV6-5 and J is TRBJ2-5; the match to TRBD2 covers 7 bases. Germline CDR1 MNHEY, CDR2 SVGAGI. V gave up 2 bases and J gave up 2 bases; unmatched junction bases: 5. The CDR3 has 15 residues. The CDR3 region has the DNA TGTGCCAGCAGTTACCGAGGGACTAAACAAGAGACCCAGTACTTC. It specifies CASSYRGTKQETQYF.